A single sample gave rise to the 24 T cell receptor beta chains below, sequenced in a study of blood T cell repertoires in COVID-19. This table comes from immunoSEQ multiplex PCR, and its TCRdb copy is limited to in-frame clones, with some not included. Altogether a few hundred thousand clones are present, around 87% being singletons, with the ten largest covering roughly 10%. The sample taken for sequencing was peripheral blood. All receptors derive from a woman younger than 45 with COVID-19, enrolled during active disease.

The CDR3 region has the DNA TGTGCCAGCAGCTCCCAACGGGCGGGATCACCCCTCCACTTT. Translated, it gives CASSSQRAGSPLHF. The genes are TRBV9 and TRBJ1-6; unclear D gene. Germline assignment: CDR1 SGDLS and CDR2 YYNGEE. The CDR3 loop spans 14 amino acids. V gave up 4 bases and J gave up 10 bases, with 15 bases separating them.

The V gene is TRBV19, the J gene TRBJ2-3; 8 bases match TRBD1. Germline lookup yields CDR1 LNHDA and CDR2 SQIVND (reference sequence). This CDR3 contains 16 residues. J lost 3 bases, V lost 4 bases, and 9 bases had no gene match. The CDR3 protein is CASSRYWTGQTDTQYF. DNA for the CDR3: TGTGCCAGTAGTAGATATTGGACAGGGCAGACAGATACGCAGTATTTT.

V usage is TRBV7-2 and J usage is TRBJ1-3; D is unresolved. The CDR3 has 15 amino acids. Trimming took 6 bases from V and 0 from J, leaving 12 bases between them. Germline V gives CDR1 SGHTA, CDR2 FQGNSA. The CDR3 DNA follows: TGTGCCAGCAGTCTCGTAGTCGACTCTGGAAACACCATATATTTT. It yields the protein CASSLVVDSGNTIYF.

This chain links TRBV5-4 with TRBJ2-7; D is perhaps TRBD1 (6 bases). V was trimmed by 5 bases and J by 6 bases, leaving 18 bases between them. The CDR3 is 14 amino acids. Germline V gene data show CDR1 as SGHNT and CDR2 as YYREEE (reference sequence). CDR3 sequence reads: CASREDSKWGEQYF. CDR3 nucleotide sequence: TGTGCCAGCAGGGAGGACAGTAAATGGGGCGAGCAGTACTTC.

This chain joins TRBV30 and TRBJ2-6, with D unclear. Trimming removed 5 bases at V and 0 bases at J, with 8 bases between. The CDR3 has 14 residues. CDR1 is GTSNPN and CDR2 is SVGIG in the germline V gene (reference sequence). Here the CDR3 reads CAWEESSGANVLTF. CDR3 coding DNA: TGTGCCTGGGAGGAGAGCTCTGGGGCCAACGTCCTGACTTTC.

V usage is TRBV7-9 and J usage is TRBJ1-2, with D possibly matching TRBD1 (6 bases). Trimming took off 2 bases at V and 6 bases at J, with 10 bases between the two ends. The germline V gene has CDR1 SEHNR and CDR2 FQNEAQ (reference sequence). The CDR3 loop spans 13 amino acids. Here the CDR3 reads CASSLTGKHGYTF. For the CDR3, the DNA is TGTGCCAGCAGCTTAACAGGGAAGCATGGCTACACCTTC. The full variable domain, its missing parts supplied by reference TRBV7-9 and TRBJ1-2, is DTGVSQNPRHKITKRGQNVTFRCDPISEHNRLYWYRQTLGQGPEFLTYFQNEAQLEKSRLLSDRFSAERPKGSFSTLEIQRTEQGDSAMYLCASSLTGKHGYTFGSGTRLTVV.

The genes are TRBV5-5 and TRBJ1-1; 9 positions agree with TRBD1. CDR3 length: 16 residues. J gave up 4 bases and V 0 bases, and 7 bases lay outside the gene matches. Germline V CDR1 and CDR2: SGHKS, YYEKEE (reference sequence). The CDR3 DNA reads as TGTGCCAGCAGCTTGGGGGACAGGGTAGGAGGCACTGAAGCTTTCTTT. Protein: CASSLGDRVGGTEAFF.

This sequence joins TRBV7-2 and TRBJ1-2; perhaps TRBD1 as D (5 bases). CDR3 length equals 13 residues. The germline V and J ends were trimmed by 5 bases and 7 bases, with 14 bases remaining between them. Germline assignment: CDR1 SGHTA and CDR2 FQGNSA. CDR3 DNA sequence: TGTGCCAGCAGCACCCACAGGATAGGTGGCTACACCTTC. It is translated as CASSTHRIGGYTF.

The rearrangement links TRBV2 to TRBJ2-2, with 9 positions matching TRBD1. The J segment lost 3 bases and the V segment lost 6 bases, leaving 2 bases of the junction unmatched. Germline CDR1 is SNHLY and CDR2 is FYNNEI. This CDR3 contains 14 residues. CDR3 protein: CASRDRGYTGELFF. CDR3 sequence (DNA): TGTGCCAGCAGGGACAGGGGTTACACCGGGGAGCTGTTTTTT.

The chain is built from TRBV28 and TRBJ1-4, with TRBD1 matching 9 bases. The CDR3 runs to 15 residues. The J segment lost 5 bases and the V segment lost 3 bases, leaving 4 bases of the junction unmatched. CDR1 MDHEN and CDR2 SYDVKM come from the germline V gene. The CDR3 protein is CASSLGQGMNEKLFF. The CDR3 bases are TGTGCCAGCAGTTTGGGACAGGGAATGAATGAAAAACTGTTTTTT. The entire variable domain, with the rest obtained from reference TRBV28 and TRBJ1-4, is as follows: DVKVTQSSRYLVKRTGEKVFLECVQDMDHENMFWYRQDPGLGLRLIYFSYDVKMKEKGDIPEGYSVSREKKERFSLILESASTNQTSMYLCASSLGQGMNEKLFFGSGTQLSVL.

The gene calls are TRBV28 and TRBJ1-1; D uncertain. Trimming cost V 7 bases and J 4 bases, with 7 bases left between them. Germline V CDR1 and CDR2: MDHEN, SYDVKM. This CDR3 has 11 residues. The CDR3 region is CASKGGTEAFF. For the CDR3, the DNA is TGTGCCAGCAAGGGAGGCACTGAAGCTTTCTTT.

V and J are TRBV5-1 and TRBJ2-5; TRBD1 matches 10 bases. Germline CDR1 is SGHRS and CDR2 is YFSETQ. After removal of 0 bases from V and 6 bases from J, the junction contained 5 bases not matched to a gene. The CDR3 contains 15 residues. The CDR3 DNA follows: TGCGCCAGCAGCTTGGTGGACAGGGGGGGAAAGACCCAGTACTTC. It codes for CASSLVDRGGKTQYF.

This sequence joins TRBV19 and TRBJ2-7; 7 bases are a match to TRBD1. The CDR3 spans 17 residues. The germline V gene encodes CDR1 LNHDA and CDR2 SQIVND (reference sequence). The V gene end was trimmed by 6 bases and the J gene end by 7 bases; junction bases not matched to a gene: 21. The CDR3 loop is CASRDRTGISPRGEQYF. The DNA of the CDR3 is TGTGCCAGTAGGGATCGGACAGGCATATCACCCCGAGGAGAGCAGTACTTC.

The chain carries TRBV9 and TRBJ2-5, with D possibly TRBD1 on 6 matching bases. V was cut by 3 bases and J by 3 bases, with 9 bases left in between. This CDR3 is 13 amino acids long. Germline V gene sequence: CDR1 SGDLS, CDR2 YYNGEE. The CDR3 protein is CASSDGQKETQYF. The CDR3 DNA sequence: TGTGCCAGCAGCGACGGACAGAAAGAGACCCAGTACTTC.

The rearrangement joins TRBV11-2 to TRBJ1-1; a possible D gene is TRBD1 (5 bases). CDR3 size: 13 residues. Germline CDR1 and CDR2: SGHAT and FQNNGV. V dropped 5 bases and J dropped 6 bases, with 13 bases sitting between them. CDR3: CASSINRPAEAFF. In DNA, the CDR3 is TGTGCCAGCAGCATAAACAGGCCTGCTGAAGCTTTCTTT.

This chain joins TRBV27 and TRBJ2-7; 11 bases map to TRBD2. Per germline, CDR1 MNHEY and CDR2 SMNVEV (reference sequence). This CDR3 is 15 amino acids long. The J segment lost 7 bases and the V segment lost 2 bases, leaving 7 bases of the junction unmatched. CDR3 sequence (DNA): TGTGCCAGCAGTTTAGTAGCGGGAGGGCCGGGGGAGCAGTACTTC. It encodes CASSLVAGGPGEQYF.

As regards this clone: Other DNA sequences within the sample encode an identical CDR3. V and J are TRBV5-1 and TRBJ2-3; 10 positions match TRBD1. CDR1 SGHRS and CDR2 YFSETQ come from the germline V gene. Trimming at V came to 4 bases and at J to 4 bases, leaving 3 bases not matched to a gene. The CDR3 loop spans 14 amino acids. CDR3 region: CASSLGTGADTQYF. CDR3 sequence (DNA): TGCGCCAGCAGCCTCGGGACAGGGGCAGATACGCAGTATTTT.

This chain connects TRBV4-1 to TRBJ2-3, with D hard to call. The CDR3 loop spans 16 amino acids. V lost 2 bases, J lost 0 bases, and 12 bases lay in between. Germline V gives CDR1 MGHRA, CDR2 YSYEKL. The CDR3 DNA reads TGCGCCAGCAGCCAAAATCGGTACCCTAGCACAGATACGCAGTATTTT. Residues: CASSQNRYPSTDTQYF.

The CDR3 nucleotides read TGTGCCAGCAGATCCGCCGCTACAGGGAGCTATGGCTACACCTTC. This sequence encodes CASRSAATGSYGYTF. The chain employs TRBV6-5 and TRBJ1-2, with D perhaps TRBD1 (6 bases). The germline gives CDR1 MNHEY, CDR2 SVGAGI. Trimming stripped 6 bases from V and 4 bases from J, with 18 bases between. The CDR3 contains 15 residues.

The chain joins TRBV12-5 to TRBJ2-1, with 8 bases matching TRBD2. The J segment lost 4 bases and the V segment lost 1 base, leaving 6 bases of the junction unmatched. CDR1 is LGHNT and CDR2 is FRNRAP in the germline V gene. The CDR3 loop spans 16 amino acids. Written as DNA, the CDR3 is TGTGCTAGTGGTTTGGGTACGGGGGGGACTTACAATGAGCAGTTCTTC. As protein: CASGLGTGGTYNEQFF.

This clone came up a few times. The chain has TRBV5-1 and TRBJ2-1, with no clear D. CDR1 SGHRS and CDR2 YFSETQ come from the germline V gene. V gave up 0 bases and J gave up 6 bases, with 10 bases separating them. The CDR3 is made up of 14 amino acids. The DNA for the CDR3 is TGCGCCAGCAGCTTGGATCCAGAACCCAATGAGCAGTTCTTC. The encoded protein is CASSLDPEPNEQFF.

This chain joins TRBV19 and TRBJ1-1; D may be TRBD1 (5 bases). Trimming pared 7 bases from V and 1 base from J, leaving 13 bases between. Germline V gene lookup returns CDR1 LNHDA and CDR2 SQIVND (reference sequence). The CDR3 extends over 14 amino acids. DNA of the CDR3: TGTGCCAGTAAAAGGGGATCCGCGAACACTGAAGCTTTCTTT. Protein product: CASKRGSANTEAFF.

V is TRBV27 and J is TRBJ2-7; 7 bases agree with TRBD1. The germline V gene has CDR1 MNHEY and CDR2 SMNVEV (reference sequence). V lost 4 bases to trimming and J lost 2 bases; unmatched junction nucleotides: 5. This CDR3 region has 14 residues. The chain's CDR3 is CASSSGQPPYEQYF. In DNA, the CDR3 is TGTGCCAGCAGTTCGGGACAGCCCCCCTACGAGCAGTACTTC.

This clone was seen a few times. The V and J genes are TRBV5-4 and TRBJ2-7; weak D call: TRBD2 (6 bases). Germline CDR1 SGHNT, CDR2 YYREEE (reference sequence). This CDR3 region has 16 residues. V lost 4 bases and J 2 bases, leaving 19 bases between the germline ends. Written as DNA, the CDR3 is TGTGCCAGCAGCCCTCGGGGGTCCAATACCCCCTACGAGCAGTACTTC. Translation: CASSPRGSNTPYEQYF. The full variable domain, in which reference TRBV5-4 and TRBJ2-7 provide the parts outside the CDR3, is ETGVTQSPTHLIKTRGQQVTLRCSSQSGHNTVSWYQQALGQGPQFIFQYYREEENGRGNFPPRFSGLQFPNYSSELNVNALELDDSALYLCASSPRGSNTPYEQYFGPGTRLTVT.